Sequencing of this T cell receptor (beta chain) was carried out in a study of vaccination effects on CD4 cells after COVID-19. Produced via immunoSEQ multiplex PCR; TCRdb's table is partial and in-frame only. The profile shows 20,000 to 25,000 clones, roughly four fifths of them singletons. Antigen-specific CD4+ T cells expanded by the ViraFEST assay with viral peptide pools were then sequenced. Cultured cells yielded isolated CD4+ T cells after more than nine days. The study found no prior SARS-CoV-2 infection in the vaccine recipients, who tested negative for nucleocapsid antibodies. On this clone: What it binds is unknown.

Study conclusions and caveats: Marked contraction was observed in infection-induced and vaccine-induced clones late after vaccination.

This clonotype originated in a human donor who received a COVID-19 vaccine. This sample comprised CD4+ T cells from PBMCs cultured with HCoV-NL63 spike peptides, obtained before COVID-19 vaccination.

CDR3 in amino acids: CASSYKGLNTEAFF. DNA of the CDR3: TGTGCCAGCAGTTACAAGGGATTGAACACTGAAGCTTTCTTT. J is TRBJ1-1 and V is TRBV6-5; D is ambiguous. CDR1 and CDR2 from the germline V gene are MNHEY and SVGAGI. V was cut by 2 bases and J by 0 bases, with 7 bases left in between. The CDR3 sequence is 14 residues long.